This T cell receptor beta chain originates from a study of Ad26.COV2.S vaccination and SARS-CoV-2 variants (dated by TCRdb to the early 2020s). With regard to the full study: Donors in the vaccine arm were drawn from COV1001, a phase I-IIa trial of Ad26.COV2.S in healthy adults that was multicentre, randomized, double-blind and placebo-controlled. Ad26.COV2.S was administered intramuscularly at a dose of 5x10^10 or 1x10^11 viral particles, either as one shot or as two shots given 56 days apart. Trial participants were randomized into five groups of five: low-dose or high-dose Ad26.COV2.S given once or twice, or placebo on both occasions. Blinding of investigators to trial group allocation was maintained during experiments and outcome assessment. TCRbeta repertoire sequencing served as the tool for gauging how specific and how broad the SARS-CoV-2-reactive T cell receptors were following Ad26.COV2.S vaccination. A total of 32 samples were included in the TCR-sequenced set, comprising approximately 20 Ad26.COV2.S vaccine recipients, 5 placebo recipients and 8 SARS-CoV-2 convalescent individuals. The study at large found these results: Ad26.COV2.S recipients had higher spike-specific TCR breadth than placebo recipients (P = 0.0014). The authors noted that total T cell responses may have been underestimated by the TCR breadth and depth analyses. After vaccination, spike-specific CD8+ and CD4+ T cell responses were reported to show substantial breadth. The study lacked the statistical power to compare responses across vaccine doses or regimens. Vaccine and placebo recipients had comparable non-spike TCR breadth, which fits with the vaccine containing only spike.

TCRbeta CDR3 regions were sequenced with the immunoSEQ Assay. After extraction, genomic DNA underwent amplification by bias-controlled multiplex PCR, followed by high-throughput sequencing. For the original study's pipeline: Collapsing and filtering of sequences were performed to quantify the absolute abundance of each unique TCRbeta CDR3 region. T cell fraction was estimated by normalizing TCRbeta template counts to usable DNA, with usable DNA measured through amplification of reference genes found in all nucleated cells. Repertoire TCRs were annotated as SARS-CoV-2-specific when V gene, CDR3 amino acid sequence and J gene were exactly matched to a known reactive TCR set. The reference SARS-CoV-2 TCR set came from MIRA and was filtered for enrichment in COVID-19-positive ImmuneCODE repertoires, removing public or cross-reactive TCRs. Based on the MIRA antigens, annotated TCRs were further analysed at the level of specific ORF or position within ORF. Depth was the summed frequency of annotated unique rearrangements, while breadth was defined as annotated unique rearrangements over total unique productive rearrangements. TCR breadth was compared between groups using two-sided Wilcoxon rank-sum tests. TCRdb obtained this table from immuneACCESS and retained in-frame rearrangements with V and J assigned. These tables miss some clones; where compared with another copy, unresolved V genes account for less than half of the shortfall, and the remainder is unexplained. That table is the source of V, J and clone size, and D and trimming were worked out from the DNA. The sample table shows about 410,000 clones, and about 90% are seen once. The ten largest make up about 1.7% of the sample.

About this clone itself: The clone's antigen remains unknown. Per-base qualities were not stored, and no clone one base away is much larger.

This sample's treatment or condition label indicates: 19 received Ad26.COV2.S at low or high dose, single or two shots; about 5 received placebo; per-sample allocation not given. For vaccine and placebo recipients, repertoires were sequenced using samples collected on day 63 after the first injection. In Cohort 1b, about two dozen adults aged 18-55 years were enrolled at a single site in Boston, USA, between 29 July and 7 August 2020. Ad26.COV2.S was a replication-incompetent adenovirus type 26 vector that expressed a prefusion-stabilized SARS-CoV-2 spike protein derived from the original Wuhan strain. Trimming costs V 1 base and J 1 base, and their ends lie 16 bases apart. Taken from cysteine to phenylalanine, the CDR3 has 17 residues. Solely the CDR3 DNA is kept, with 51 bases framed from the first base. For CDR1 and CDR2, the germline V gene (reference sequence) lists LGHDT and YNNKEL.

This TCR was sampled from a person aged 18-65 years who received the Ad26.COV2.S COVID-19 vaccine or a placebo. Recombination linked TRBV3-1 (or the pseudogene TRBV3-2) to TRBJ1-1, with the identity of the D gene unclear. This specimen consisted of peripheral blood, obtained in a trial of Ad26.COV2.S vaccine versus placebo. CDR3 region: CASSQGSRVRPNTEAFF. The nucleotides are TGTGCCAGCAGCCAAGGAAGCCGTGTCAGGCCGAACACTGAAGCTTTCTTT.